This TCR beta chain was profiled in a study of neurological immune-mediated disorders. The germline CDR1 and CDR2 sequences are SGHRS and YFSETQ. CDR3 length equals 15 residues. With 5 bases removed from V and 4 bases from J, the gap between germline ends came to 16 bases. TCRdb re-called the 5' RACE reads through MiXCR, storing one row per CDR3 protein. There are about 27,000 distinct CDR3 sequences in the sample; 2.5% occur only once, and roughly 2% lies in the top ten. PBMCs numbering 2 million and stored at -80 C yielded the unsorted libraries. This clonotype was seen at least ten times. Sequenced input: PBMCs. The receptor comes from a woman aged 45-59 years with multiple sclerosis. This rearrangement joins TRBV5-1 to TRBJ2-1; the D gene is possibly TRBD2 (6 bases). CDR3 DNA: TGCGCCAGCAGACAAATGGCTAGCGCTTACAATGAGCAGTTCTTC. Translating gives CASRQMASAYNEQFF.